Each of the 4 T cell receptor beta chains below was sequenced from the same sample in a study of blood T cell repertoires in COVID-19. The method was immunoSEQ multiplex PCR; TCRdb's version includes in-frame clones alone and lacks a portion of them. The data show 400,000 to 500,000 clones, about 88% seen once. The specimen was PBMCs or T cells enriched from blood (not recorded which). The receptors were sampled from a woman under 30 who had been exposed to COVID-19.

J is TRBJ1-4 and V is TRBV2; D is possibly TRBD1 (5 bases). CDR1 and CDR2 from the germline V gene are SNHLY and FYNNEI. The CDR3 covers 14 residues. V was clipped by 5 bases and J by 7 bases, with 14 bases between them. The chain's CDR3 is CASSFQGSSEKLFF. The DNA of the CDR3 is TGTGCCAGCAGTTTTCAGGGTAGTAGTGAAAAACTGTTTTTT.

The V gene is TRBV11-2, the J gene TRBJ2-2; 7 bases map to TRBD1. This CDR3 is built from 16 residues. Germline V gives CDR1 SGHAT, CDR2 FQNNGV. The V gene end was trimmed by 4 bases and the J gene end by 1 base; junction bases not matched to a gene: 6. CDR3 DNA sequence: TGTGCCAGCAGCTCCCCGGGACAGAAGAACACCGGGGAGCTGTTTTTT. It yields the protein CASSSPGQKNTGELFF.

This clone was detected a few times. The chain has TRBV15 and TRBJ2-4; 10 nucleotides align to TRBD2. Trimming cost V 6 bases and J 3 bases; bases outside gene matches: 11. Looked up from germline, CDR1 is LNHNV and CDR2 is YYDKDF (reference sequence). This CDR3 has 17 residues. This chain's CDR3 is CATSNSGLANFKNIQYF. Written as DNA, the CDR3 is TGTGCCACCAGTAACTCGGGACTAGCGAACTTCAAAAACATTCAGTACTTC.

The CDR3 loop is CAIGPGGQETQYF. CDR3 DNA sequence: TGTGCCATTGGCCCCGGGGGACAAGAGACCCAGTACTTC. This chain connects TRBV10-3 to TRBJ2-5; D perhaps matches TRBD2 (6 bases). V lost 9 bases to trimming and J lost 2 bases, with 13 bases between them. CDR3 length: 13 residues. The V gene's germline CDR1 is ENHRY and CDR2 SYGVKD.